The rows below give T cell receptor beta chains drawn from one sample of a study of follicular helper T cells after annual influenza vaccination. The table came from immunoSEQ multiplex PCR; TCRdb's copy has only in-frame clones and leaves some out. This table has over 6,500 clones, around four fifths appearing once. Source: CXCR5+ CD38- circulating T follicular helper cells from blood, taken 7 days after influenza vaccination. The source of these receptors is an adult who received the influenza vaccine. Both conserved end residues are part of each CDR3. Each record gives: V gene, J gene, clone size, D gene, CDR3 length, CDR3 DNA, CDR3 protein. D genes are given only for firm matches. Expanded clones are given a class, and other clones once, few, many or no size at all.

TRBV11-2	TRBJ2-1	few	-	12	TGTGCCAGCAGCCACGGACCTAGCGAGCAGTTCTTC	CASSHGPSEQFF
TRBV5-1	TRBJ2-1	once	-	14	TGCGCCAGCAGCTTAGGACAGAACTACAATGAGCAGTTCTTC	CASSLGQNYNEQFF
TRBV9	TRBJ1-4	-	TRBD1	16	TGTGCCAGCAGCGTAGCTTCCGACAGGGTGGGGGAAAAACTGTTTTTT	CASSVASDRVGEKLFF
TRBV6-6	TRBJ2-2	-	-	12	TGTGCCAGCAGCTACTACACCGGGGAGCTGTTTTTT	CASSYYTGELFF
TRBV2	TRBJ2-3	-	TRBD2	12	TGTGCCAGCAGGGGGGGGTCAGATACGCAGTATTTT	CASRGGSDTQYF
TRBV5-1	TRBJ2-7	few	TRBD1	16	TGCGCCAGCAGGGAGGGGACAGGGGCGCCCCAGGGTAAGCAGTACTTC	CASREGTGAPQGKQYF
TRBV15	TRBJ1-2	-	TRBD1	13	TGTGCCACCACCGGACAGGGGGTTAGTGGCTACACCTTC	CATTGQGVSGYTF
TRBV28	TRBJ1-2	-	TRBD1	15	TGTGCCAGCAGTCCTGACAGGGGACGTACCTATGGCTACACCTTC	CASSPDRGRTYGYTF
TRBV19	TRBJ2-7	-	-	13	TGTGCCAGTAGTATAGATAGCTCCTACGAGCAGTACTTC	CASSIDSSYEQYF
TRBV7-9	TRBJ2-5	once	TRBD2	15	TGTGCCAGCAGCTTAGGACTAGCGGGGAGAGAGACCCAGTACTTC	CASSLGLAGRETQYF
TRBV2	TRBJ1-5	-	-	14	TGTGCCAGCAGTGGCAGGGGCGGGAGTCAGCCCCAGCATTTT	CASSGRGGSQPQHF
TRBV5-1	TRBJ1-5	few	-	13	TGCGCCAGCAGAGCAGGGACGAATCAGCCCCAGCATTTT	CASRAGTNQPQHF
TRBV7-2	TRBJ2-7	-	TRBD1	16	TGTGCCAGCAGCTTAGTCGCGGGCCAGGGGGCAAGTGAGCAGTACTTC	CASSLVAGQGASEQYF
TRBV28	TRBJ1-3	-	-	19	TGTGCCAGCAGTTCGGCGTCTCGGGGACACGTATTCTCTGGAAACACCATATATTTT	CASSSASRGHVFSGNTIYF
TRBV14	TRBJ1-6	-	TRBD1	15	TGTGCCAGCAGCCAAGCAGGGACAGGGAATTCACCCCTCCACTTT	CASSQAGTGNSPLHF
TRBV7-2	TRBJ1-3	once	TRBD1	17	TGTGCCAGCAGCTTAGCGACCACAGGGGGCGCTGGAAACACCATATATTTT	CASSLATTGGAGNTIYF
TRBV11-2	TRBJ2-1	-	TRBD2	18	TGTGCCAGCAGTCAGACTAGCGGGGGGGCGAATACCTACAATGAGCAGTTCTTC	CASSQTSGGANTYNEQFF
TRBV7-6	TRBJ2-7	-	TRBD1	15	TGTGCCAGCAGCGCCGGGACAGGCGCTTCCTACGAGCAGTACTTC	CASSAGTGASYEQYF
TRBV23-1	TRBJ2-3	-	-	18	TGCGCCAGCAGTCAATCGCCGAGCGGACTATCTAGCACAGATACGCAGTATTTT	CASSQSPSGLSSTDTQYF
TRBV7-6	TRBJ2-1	-	TRBD1	16	TGTGCCAGCAGCCGACGAGTGGGACAGGGGGCGGTGGAGCAGTTCTTC	CASSRRVGQGAVEQFF
TRBV7-8	TRBJ1-3	-	-	15	TGTGCCAGCAGCAGTGGGGAGGGCTCTGGAAACACCATATATTTT	CASSSGEGSGNTIYF
TRBV19	TRBJ1-2	once	-	14	TGTGCCAGTAGTATGGTCCAGGGAGAGGATGGCTACACCTTC	CASSMVQGEDGYTF
TRBV7-9	TRBJ1-2	-	TRBD1	15	TGTGCCAGCAGCTCCCCCGGGACAGAGAACTATGGCTACACCTTC	CASSSPGTENYGYTF
TRBV6-1	TRBJ2-1	-	TRBD2	14	TGTGCCAGCACACGGGGGGGGTCCTACAATGAGCAGTTCTTC	CASTRGGSYNEQFF
TRBV11-2	TRBJ2-3	-	-	14	TGTGCCAGCAGCTCAATGAGATCGGGCTCCACTCAGTATTTT	CASSSMRSGSTQYF
TRBV28	TRBJ1-4	once	-	15	TGTGCCAGCCACGACAGGCGGGGGGCTAATGAAAAACTGTTTTTT	CASHDRRGANEKLFF
TRBV19	TRBJ2-3	-	TRBD2	13	TGTGCCAGTAGCAGCGGGGGGCCCGATACGCAGTATTTT	CASSSGGPDTQYF
TRBV5-6	TRBJ2-5	-	-	14	TGTGCCAGCAGCGGAAGGGGGGCCGAAGAGACCCAGTACTTC	CASSGRGAEETQYF
TRBV14	TRBJ2-7	once	-	14	TGTGCCAGCAGTCGAAAACTAGCCGTCTACGAGCAGTACTTC	CASSRKLAVYEQYF
TRBV4-1	TRBJ1-5	few	-	14	TGCGCCAGCAGCCAAGGACAGGCGAATCAGCCCCAGCATTTT	CASSQGQANQPQHF
TRBV28	TRBJ2-4	-	-	11	TGTGCCAGCAGTTTAGGGCAGGTTCAGTACTTC	CASSLGQVQYF
TRBV6-1	TRBJ2-7	-	-	14	TGTGCCAGCAGTACCCGGGACGGCTCCTACGAGCAGTACTTC	CASSTRDGSYEQYF
TRBV7-3	TRBJ2-3	-	TRBD1	16	TGTGCCAGCAGCTACCGGGACAGGGTGTTCGCAGATACGCAGTATTTT	CASSYRDRVFADTQYF
TRBV7-9	TRBJ2-2	-	-	16	TGTGCCAGCCGTTTCTGGGAAGGGGCGAACACCGGGGAGCTGTTTTTT	CASRFWEGANTGELFF
TRBV5-1	TRBJ1-6	once	TRBD1	14	TGCGCCAGCAGCACCGACAGGGTTTTTTCACCCCTCCACTTT	CASSTDRVFSPLHF
TRBV19	TRBJ1-5	-	-	13	TGTGCCAGTAGTCGGGGGAGCAATCAGCCCCAGCATTTT	CASSRGSNQPQHF
TRBV7-9	TRBJ1-5	-	-	12	TGTGCCAGCAGCTCCAACGTACAGCCCCAGCATTTT	CASSSNVQPQHF
TRBV18	TRBJ1-6	few	-	13	TGTGCCAGCTCACCCTCAGGAAATTCACCCCTCCACTTT	CASSPSGNSPLHF
TRBV5-4	TRBJ2-7	few	-	16	TGTGCCAGCAGCTTGGGTTCTGGGGAAACCTCCTACGAGCAGTACTTC	CASSLGSGETSYEQYF